This T cell receptor (beta chain) was documented in a study of blood T cell repertoires in COVID-19. Overall study: COVID-19 samples from acute and convalescent phases originated in the United States, Italy and Spain. T cells, B-cell-depleted T cells, or PBMCs supplied cDNA or gDNA.

As originally analysed: Reference gene primer amplification in the assay estimated nucleated cell counts. Measured with immunoSEQ multiplex PCR; TCRdb has only the in-frame clones, and not every one. V, J and clone size reflect that table, while D and trimming were determined from the DNA. Of fewer than 120,000 clones listed, 87% are singletons. Sequencing was carried out using peripheral blood. The clonotype was recovered from a human donor in a cohort sampled during active COVID-19.

In DNA, the CDR3 is TGTGCCAGCAGCTTAGACAGGGTCAACAATGAGCAGTTCTTC. Translating it yields CASSLDRVNNEQFF. The chain has TRBV11-2 and TRBJ2-1; D perhaps matches TRBD1 (5 bases). The CDR3 length is 14 residues. Germline CDR1 and CDR2: SGHAT and FQNNGV. Trimming shortened V by 0 bases and J by 5 bases, and 8 bases separated the two germline ends.